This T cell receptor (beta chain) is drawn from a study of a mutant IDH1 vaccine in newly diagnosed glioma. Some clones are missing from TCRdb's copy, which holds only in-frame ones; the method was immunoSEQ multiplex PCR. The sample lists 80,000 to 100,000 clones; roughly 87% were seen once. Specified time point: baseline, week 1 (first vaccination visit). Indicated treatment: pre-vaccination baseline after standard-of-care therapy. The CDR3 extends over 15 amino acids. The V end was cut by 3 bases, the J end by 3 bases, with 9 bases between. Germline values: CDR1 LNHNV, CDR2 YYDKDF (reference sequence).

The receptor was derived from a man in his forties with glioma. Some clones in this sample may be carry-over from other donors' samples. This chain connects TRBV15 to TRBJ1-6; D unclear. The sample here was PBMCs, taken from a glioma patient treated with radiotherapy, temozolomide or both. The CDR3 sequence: CATSRGPSYNSPLHF. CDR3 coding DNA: TGTGCCACCAGCAGGGGTCCCAGCTATAATTCACCCCTCCACTTT.